The 5 T cell receptor beta chains in this list originate from one sample, sequenced in a study of CD8 T cells in Susac syndrome. It was with random hexamers that roughly 0.5 to 1 ug RNA was reverse transcribed. TCRdb processed the immunoSEQ multiplex PCR reads anew with MiXCR; each CDR3 protein has one entry. The table shows a few hundred thousand distinct CDR3 sequences, with approximately 94% occurring only once. Source material: CD4+ T cells from PBMCs. These receptors all stem from a human donor with Susac syndrome.

The chain joins TRBV5-4 to TRBJ2-5; D possibly corresponds to TRBD2 (5 bases). The CDR3 sequence is 15 residues long. Per the germline V gene, CDR1 is SGHNT and CDR2 is YYREEE (reference sequence). V lost 2 bases, J lost 1 base, and 12 bases lay in between. The CDR3 protein is CASSLRTVFQETQYF. The CDR3 DNA follows: TGTGCCAGCAGCTTACGGACTGTGTTCCAAGAGACCCAGTACTTC.

In nucleotides, the CDR3 is TGCGCCAGCAGCTTGCAGGTCGATACGCAGTATTTT. Protein: CASSLQVDTQYF. The chain has TRBV5-1 and TRBJ2-3; D is uncertain. Trimming took 1 base from V and 6 from J, leaving 6 bases between them. The germline gives CDR1 SGHRS, CDR2 YFSETQ. CDR3 length equals 12 residues. The complete variable domain, with remaining parts taken from reference TRBV5-1 and TRBJ2-3, reads KAGVTQTPRYLIKTRGQQVTLSCSPISGHRSVSWYQQTPGQGLQFLFEYFSETQRNKGNFPGRFSGRQFSNSRSEMNVSTLELGDSALYLCASSLQVDTQYFGPGTRLTVL.

The chain uses TRBV29-1 and TRBJ2-3; TRBD2 aligns across 13 bases. Trimming removed 3 bases from V and 4 bases from J; junction bases left unmatched: 4. The germline V gene encodes CDR1 SQVTM and CDR2 ANQGSEA. The CDR3 covers 15 residues. The DNA for the CDR3 is TGCAGCGTTGACCAACTAGCGGGGGGGCCAGATACGCAGTATTTT. This codes for CSVDQLAGGPDTQYF.

This rearrangement joins TRBV30 to TRBJ1-6, with TRBD1 as a possible D gene (5 bases). Germline-derived CDR1 and CDR2 are GTSNPN and SVGIG (reference sequence). The CDR3 covers 12 residues. Trimming pared 4 bases from V and 10 bases from J, leaving 11 bases between. CDR3 in amino acids: CAWNGGESPLHF. The CDR3 nucleotides are TGTGCCTGGAACGGGGGAGAATCACCCCTCCACTTT.

The chain links TRBV5-1 to TRBJ1-2, with TRBD1 as a possible D gene (5 bases). Per the germline V gene, CDR1 is SGHRS and CDR2 is YFSETQ. Deletions cut 3 bases from V and 1 base from J, with 19 bases between. The CDR3 length is 17 residues. CDR3 region: CASSSGTPEGSNYGYTF. DNA for the CDR3: TGCGCCAGCAGCTCCGGGACGCCTGAGGGAAGTAACTATGGCTACACCTTC.